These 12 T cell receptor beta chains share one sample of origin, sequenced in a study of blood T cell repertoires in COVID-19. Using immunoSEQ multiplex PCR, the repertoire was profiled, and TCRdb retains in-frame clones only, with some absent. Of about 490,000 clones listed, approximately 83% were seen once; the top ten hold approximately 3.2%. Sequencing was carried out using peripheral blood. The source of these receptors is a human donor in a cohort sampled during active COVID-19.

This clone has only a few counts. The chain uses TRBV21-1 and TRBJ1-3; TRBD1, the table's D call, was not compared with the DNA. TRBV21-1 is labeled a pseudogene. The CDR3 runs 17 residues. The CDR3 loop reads CASSKGRRQGSGNTIYF. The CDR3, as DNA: TGTGCCAGCAGCAAAGGGAGGCGACAGGGCTCTGGAAACACCATATATTTT.

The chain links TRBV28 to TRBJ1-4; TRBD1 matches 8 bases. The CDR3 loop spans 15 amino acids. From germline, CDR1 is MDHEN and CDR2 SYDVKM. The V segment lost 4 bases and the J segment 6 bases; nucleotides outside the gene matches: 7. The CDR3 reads CASSSAAGGDEKLFF. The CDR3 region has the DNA TGTGCCAGCAGTTCCGCGGCAGGGGGCGATGAAAAACTGTTTTTT.

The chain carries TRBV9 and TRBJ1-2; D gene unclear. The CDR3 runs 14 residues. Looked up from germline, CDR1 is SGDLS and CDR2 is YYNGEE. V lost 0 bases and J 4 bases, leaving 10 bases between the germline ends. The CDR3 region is CASSVGYSSYGYTF. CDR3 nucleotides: TGTGCCAGCAGCGTAGGGTACAGCAGCTATGGCTACACCTTC.

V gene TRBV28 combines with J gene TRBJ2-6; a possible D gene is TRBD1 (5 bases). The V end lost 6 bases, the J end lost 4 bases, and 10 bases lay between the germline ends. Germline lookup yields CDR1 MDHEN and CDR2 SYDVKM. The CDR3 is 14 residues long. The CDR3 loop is CASSPGYGANVLTF. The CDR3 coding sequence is TGTGCCAGCAGCCCAGGGTACGGGGCCAACGTCCTGACTTTC.

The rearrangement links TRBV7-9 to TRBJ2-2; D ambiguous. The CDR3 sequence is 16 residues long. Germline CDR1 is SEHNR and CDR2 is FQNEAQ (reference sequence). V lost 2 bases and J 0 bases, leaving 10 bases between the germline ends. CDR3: CASSLLRGSNTGELFF. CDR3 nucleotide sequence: TGTGCCAGCAGCTTACTGAGAGGCTCGAACACCGGGGAGCTGTTTTTT.

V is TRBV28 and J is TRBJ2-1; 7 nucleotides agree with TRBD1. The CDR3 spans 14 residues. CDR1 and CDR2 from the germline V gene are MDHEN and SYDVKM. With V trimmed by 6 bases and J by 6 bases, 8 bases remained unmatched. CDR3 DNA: TGTGCCAGCAGATTACCGACAGGGATCAATGAGCAGTTCTTC. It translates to CASRLPTGINEQFF. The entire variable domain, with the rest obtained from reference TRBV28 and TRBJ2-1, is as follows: DVKVTQSSRYLVKRTGEKVFLECVQDMDHENMFWYRQDPGLGLRLIYFSYDVKMKEKGDIPEGYSVSREKKERFSLILESASTNQTSMYLCASRLPTGINEQFFGPGTRLTVL.

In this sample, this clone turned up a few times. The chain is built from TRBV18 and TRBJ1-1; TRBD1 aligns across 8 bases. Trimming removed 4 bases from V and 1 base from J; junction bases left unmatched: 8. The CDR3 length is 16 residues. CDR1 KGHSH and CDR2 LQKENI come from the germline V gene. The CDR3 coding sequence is TGTGCCAGCTCACGAGGACAGGGCCCCCAGAACACTGAAGCTTTCTTT. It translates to CASSRGQGPQNTEAFF.

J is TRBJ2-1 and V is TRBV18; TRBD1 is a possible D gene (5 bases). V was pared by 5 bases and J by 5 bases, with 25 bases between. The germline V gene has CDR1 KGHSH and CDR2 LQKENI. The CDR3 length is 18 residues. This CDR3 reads CASSADLPGSLLNNEQFF. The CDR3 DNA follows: TGTGCCAGCTCAGCCGACCTGCCAGGGTCACTATTAAACAATGAGCAGTTCTTC.

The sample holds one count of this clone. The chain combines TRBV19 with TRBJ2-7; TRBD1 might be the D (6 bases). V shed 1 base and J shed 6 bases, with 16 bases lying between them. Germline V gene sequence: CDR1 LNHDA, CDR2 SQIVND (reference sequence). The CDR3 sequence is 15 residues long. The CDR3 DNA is TGTGCCAGTAGTATAGCCGGCAGGGGATACTCCGAGCAGTACTTC. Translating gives CASSIAGRGYSEQYF.

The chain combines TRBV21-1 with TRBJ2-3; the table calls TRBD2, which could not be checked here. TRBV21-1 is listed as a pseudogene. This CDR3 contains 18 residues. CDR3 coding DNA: TGTGCCAGCAGCAAAGGGGAGGGGGAGAGATTAGGAACAGATACGCAGTATTTT. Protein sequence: CASSKGEGERLGTDTQYF.

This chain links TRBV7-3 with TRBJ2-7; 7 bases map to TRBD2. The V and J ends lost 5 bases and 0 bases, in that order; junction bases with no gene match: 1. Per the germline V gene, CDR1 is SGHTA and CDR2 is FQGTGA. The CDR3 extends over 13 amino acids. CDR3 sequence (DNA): TGTGCCAGCAGCCGGGACTACTCCTACGAGCAGTACTTC. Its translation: CASSRDYSYEQYF.

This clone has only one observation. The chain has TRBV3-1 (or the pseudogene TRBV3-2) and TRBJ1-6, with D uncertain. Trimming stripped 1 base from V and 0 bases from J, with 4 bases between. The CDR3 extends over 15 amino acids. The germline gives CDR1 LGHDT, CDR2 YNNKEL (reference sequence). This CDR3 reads CASSQGSSYNSPLHF. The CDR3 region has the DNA TGTGCCAGCAGCCAAGGCAGCTCCTATAATTCACCCCTCCACTTT.